The 13 T cell receptor beta chains in this list originate from one sample, sequenced in a study of cytomegalovirus exposure and HLA in healthy donors. A multiplex PCR was run with 60 Vbeta primers and 13 Jbeta primers. Profiled with immunoSEQ multiplex PCR; TCRdb holds only in-frame clones, not every one. The profile shows approximately 150,000 clones, roughly 85% of them singletons. The sequenced sample consisted of PBMCs. These receptors originate from a male donor in good health and CMV-seronegative.

The rearrangement uses TRBV5-1 and TRBJ1-1, with TRBD1 as a possible D gene (5 bases). Trimming removed 2 bases at V and 4 bases at J, with 12 bases between. The CDR3 is 14 amino acids. In germline, CDR1 is SGHRS, CDR2 YFSETQ. The DNA of the CDR3 is TGCGCCAGCAGCTTTGGAGGGGCTGGCACTGAAGCTTTCTTT. Translating it yields CASSFGGAGTEAFF.

Only a few counts were recorded for this clone. The DNA of the CDR3 is TGTGCCAGCAGTGAGGACAGCCGCACAGATACGCAGTATTTT. This encodes CASSEDSRTDTQYF. The V call is TRBV25-1, the J call TRBJ2-3; D perhaps matches TRBD1 (6 bases). The length of the CDR3 is 14 residues. The V end was cut by 3 bases, the J end by 1 base, with 8 bases between. The germline V gene has CDR1 MGHDK and CDR2 SYGVNS. Full variable domain (outside the CDR3, taken from reference TRBV25-1 and TRBJ2-3): EADIYQTPRYLVIGTGKKITLECSQTMGHDKMYWYQQDPGMELHLIHYSYGVNSTEKGDLSSESTVSRIRTEHFPLTLESARPSHTSQYLCASSEDSRTDTQYFGPGTRLTVL.

J is TRBJ2-7 and V is TRBV27; perhaps TRBD2 as D (7 bases). V lost 3 bases and J 2 bases, leaving 11 bases between the germline ends. The CDR3 loop spans 14 amino acids. Germline V gene lookup returns CDR1 MNHEY and CDR2 SMNVEV (reference sequence). The CDR3 region is CASSLGRGAYEQYF. The CDR3 DNA follows: TGTGCCAGCAGTTTGGGGAGGGGGGCCTACGAGCAGTACTTC.

The V call is TRBV14, the J call TRBJ1-6; possible D gene TRBD1, 6 bases. The CDR3 runs 14 residues. Germline V gene sequence: CDR1 SGHDN, CDR2 FVKESK. Trimming removed 0 bases at V and 9 bases at J, with 9 bases between. This CDR3 is CASSQDRGASPLHF. CDR3 sequence (DNA): TGTGCCAGCAGCCAAGACAGGGGAGCTTCACCCCTCCACTTT.

The V gene is TRBV18, the J gene TRBJ2-7, with D possibly matching TRBD1 (6 bases). The germline V gene has CDR1 KGHSH and CDR2 LQKENI. Trimming took 6 bases from V and 0 from J, leaving 12 bases between them. The length of the CDR3 is 14 residues. This CDR3 is CASSQGTYSYEQYF. The CDR3 DNA is TGTGCCAGCTCTCAAGGGACATACTCCTACGAGCAGTACTTC. The variable domain in full, completed from reference TRBV18 and TRBJ2-7, reads NAGVMQNPRHLVRRRGQEARLRCSPMKGHSHVYWYRQLPEEGLKFMVYLQKENIIDESGMPKERFSAEFPKEGPSILRIQQVVRGDSAAYFCASSQGTYSYEQYFGPGTRLTVT.

The chain employs TRBV27 and TRBJ1-5; 9 bases are a match to TRBD1. The CDR3 runs to 16 residues. With 6 bases clipped from V and 3 bases from J, the junction kept 9 bases outside the gene matches. Germline assignment: CDR1 MNHEY and CDR2 SMNVEV (reference sequence). The CDR3, as DNA: TGTGCCAGCAGCTCGATCGGACAGGGGAACAATCAGCCCCAGCATTTT. It specifies CASSSIGQGNNQPQHF.

This rearrangement joins TRBV5-1 to TRBJ1-6, with a weak D call TRBD1 (6 bases). The germline gives CDR1 SGHRS, CDR2 YFSETQ. The CDR3 extends over 17 amino acids. V was clipped by 0 bases and J by 5 bases, with 15 bases between them. CDR3 DNA sequence: TGCGCCAGCAGCTTGGCCCAGGGGAGATCCAATAATTCACCCCTCCACTTT. Protein sequence: CASSLAQGRSNNSPLHF.

On this clone itself: One junction end disagrees with the germline gene, perhaps due to a read error. The V call is TRBV27, the J call TRBJ2-2; no definite D call. The CDR3 is 14 amino acids. The germline gives CDR1 MNHEY, CDR2 SMNVEV (reference sequence). CDR3 nucleotides: TGTGCCGGCAGTTCCCCCTTAAACACCGGGGAGCTGTTTTTT. Translating gives CAGSSPLNTGELFF.

The CDR3 here is CASSFWTGSQETQYF. The CDR3 DNA follows: TGTGCCAGCAGTTTCTGGACAGGGTCTCAAGAGACCCAGTACTTC. The chain uses TRBV27 and TRBJ2-5; TRBD1 agrees at 8 bases. Trimming took 3 bases from V and 2 from J; bases not matched to a gene: 5. Looked up from germline, CDR1 is MNHEY and CDR2 is SMNVEV (reference sequence). The CDR3 extends over 15 amino acids.

The chain links TRBV4-1 to TRBJ1-2; 9 nucleotides line up with TRBD1. Germline V gene lookup returns CDR1 MGHRA and CDR2 YSYEKL. The ends lost 4 bases at V and 2 bases at J; junction bases unmatched: 2. The CDR3 length is 14 residues. In nucleotides, the CDR3 is TGCGCCAGCAGCCGAGGACAGGGGAACTATGGCTACACCTTC. It translates to CASSRGQGNYGYTF.

This chain connects TRBV5-4 to TRBJ2-5, with TRBD2 matching 7 bases. The end of the DNA fits TRBJ2-7 better, so the J call may be wrong. The CDR3 sequence is 15 residues long. The V gene's germline CDR1 is SGHNT and CDR2 YYREEE (reference sequence). CDR3 loop: CASRVFGGGTYEQYF. The CDR3 bases are TGTGCCAGCAGGGTCTTTGGGGGGGGGACCTACGAGCAGTACTTC.

This chain connects TRBV7-6 to TRBJ2-7, with 9 bases matching TRBD1. There are 15 residues in the CDR3. Unmatched junction bases numbered 6, after V lost 2 bases and J lost 4 bases. CDR1 is SGHVS, CDR2 FNYEAQ, per germline. DNA for the CDR3: TGTGCCAGCAGCTTAACAGGGGGCAAGGGGTACGAGCAGTACTTC. Translated: CASSLTGGKGYEQYF.

The sample holds a few counts of this clone. DNA of the CDR3: TGTGCCAGCCGATCAGGGGGCCCCCTGGACTATGGCTACACCTTC. It codes for CASRSGGPLDYGYTF. This rearrangement joins TRBV6-5 to TRBJ1-2; 8 positions agree with TRBD1. V trimming: 8 bases; J trimming: 3 bases; junction bases outside the gene matches: 11. CDR1 MNHEY and CDR2 SVGAGI come from the germline V gene. There are 15 residues in the CDR3.